The rows below give T cell receptor beta chains drawn from one sample of a study of blood T cell repertoires in COVID-19. TCRdb's table, derived via immunoSEQ multiplex PCR, lists solely in-frame clones and lacks some. The sample records 200,000 to 250,000 clones, 80% being singletons. Sequencing used peripheral blood. The receptors shown here come from a human donor in a cohort sampled during active COVID-19. Both conserved end residues are part of each CDR3. A D gene is named only where the DNA matches it firmly. Only some rows state a clone size, as once, few, many or a class for expanded clones.

abundance: .; v_gene: TRBV29-1; j_gene: TRBJ1-1; d_gene: .; CDR3aa: CSGRTVNTEAFF; CDR3nt: TGCAGCGGAAGGACAGTGAACACTGAAGCTTTCTTT
abundance: .; v_gene: TRBV7-9; j_gene: TRBJ2-7; d_gene: .; CDR3aa: CASSFVAASYEQYF; CDR3nt: TGTGCCAGCAGCTTTGTAGCGGCGTCCTACGAGCAGTACTTC
abundance: .; v_gene: TRBV5-6; j_gene: TRBJ2-7; d_gene: .; CDR3aa: CASSLEEIQYF; CDR3nt: TGTGCCAGCAGCTTGGAAGAGATCCAGTACTTC
abundance: once; v_gene: TRBV3-1/TRBV3-2; j_gene: TRBJ2-7; d_gene: .; CDR3aa: CASSPPSAEQYF; CDR3nt: TGTGCCAGCAGCCCTCCCAGCGCCGAGCAGTACTTC
abundance: .; v_gene: TRBV19; j_gene: TRBJ2-5; d_gene: TRBD2; CDR3aa: CASRGTSVTQETQYF; CDR3nt: TGTGCCAGTAGGGGGACTAGCGTCACCCAAGAGACCCAGTACTTC
abundance: few; v_gene: TRBV28; j_gene: TRBJ2-7; d_gene: TRBD1; CDR3aa: CASSHPGGYEQYF; CDR3nt: TGTGCCAGCAGTCACCCAGGGGGCTACGAGCAGTACTTC
abundance: few; v_gene: TRBV5-4; j_gene: TRBJ2-6; d_gene: .; CDR3aa: CASSGVASGANVLTF; CDR3nt: TGTGCCAGCAGCGGAGTCGCTTCTGGGGCCAACGTCCTGACTTTC
abundance: .; v_gene: TRBV7-6; j_gene: TRBJ1-2; d_gene: TRBD1; CDR3aa: CASSSRQGAPYGYTF; CDR3nt: TGTGCCAGCAGCTCAAGACAGGGAGCACCCTATGGCTACACCTTC
abundance: .; v_gene: TRBV2; j_gene: TRBJ1-5; d_gene: TRBD1; CDR3aa: CASRPGGVNQPQHF; CDR3nt: TGTGCCAGCAGGCCAGGGGGCGTAAATCAGCCCCAGCATTTT
abundance: .; v_gene: TRBV4-2; j_gene: TRBJ1-5; d_gene: TRBD1; CDR3aa: CASSQVDRQRNQPQHF; CDR3nt: TGTGCCAGCAGCCAAGTGGACAGGCAGCGCAATCAGCCCCAGCATTTT
abundance: once; v_gene: TRBV20-1; j_gene: TRBJ1-1; d_gene: .; CDR3aa: CSAEDNTEAFF; CDR3nt: TGCAGTGCCGAGGATAACACTGAAGCTTTCTTT
abundance: once; v_gene: TRBV7-9; j_gene: TRBJ2-7; d_gene: TRBD2; CDR3aa: CASSLERDSLYEQYF; CDR3nt: TGTGCCAGCAGCTTGGAGCGGGATTCGCTCTACGAGCAGTACTTC
abundance: few; v_gene: TRBV2; j_gene: TRBJ1-6; d_gene: TRBD1; CDR3aa: CASSPTGHNSPLHF; CDR3nt: TGTGCCAGCAGTCCGACAGGGCATAATTCACCCCTCCACTTT
abundance: .; v_gene: TRBV4-3; j_gene: TRBJ1-4; d_gene: .; CDR3aa: CASSQDYFTGSEKLFF; CDR3nt: TGCGCCAGCAGCCAAGATTATTTCACAGGATCCGAAAAACTGTTTTTT
abundance: .; v_gene: TRBV4-2; j_gene: TRBJ2-2; d_gene: .; CDR3aa: CASSTTKGGTGELFF; CDR3nt: TGTGCCAGCAGCACTACAAAGGGAGGAACCGGGGAGCTGTTTTTT
abundance: .; v_gene: TRBV6-2/TRBV6-3; j_gene: TRBJ1-1; d_gene: .; CDR3aa: CASSLRTEGNTEAFF; CDR3nt: TGTGCCAGCAGCCTAAGGACAGAGGGGAACACTGAAGCTTTCTTT
abundance: many; v_gene: TRBV15; j_gene: TRBJ2-7; d_gene: TRBD1; CDR3aa: CATSNPGQGSPYEQYF; CDR3nt: TGTGCCACCAGCAACCCCGGACAGGGTTCCCCCTACGAGCAGTACTTC
abundance: .; v_gene: TRBV6-6; j_gene: TRBJ1-1; d_gene: TRBD1; CDR3aa: CASSYSTGVYTEAFF; CDR3nt: TGTGCCAGCAGTTACTCTACAGGGGTTTACACTGAAGCTTTCTTT
abundance: .; v_gene: TRBV18; j_gene: TRBJ2-2; d_gene: .; CDR3aa: CASSPVQDRDRELFF; CDR3nt: TGTGCCAGCTCACCGGTCCAAGACAGAGACCGGGAGCTGTTTTTT
abundance: .; v_gene: TRBV7-2; j_gene: TRBJ2-1; d_gene: TRBD2; CDR3aa: CASSSTRTSGAYNEQFF; CDR3nt: TGTGCCAGCAGCTCCACAAGGACTAGCGGAGCGTACAATGAGCAGTTCTTC